One sample yielded the 26 T cell receptor beta chains listed below, sequenced in a study of T cell repertoires in cytomegalovirus infection. These TCRs are of unknown antigen specificity. MiXCR, applied by TCRdb to the reads, yields one record per CDR3 protein. Of some 500,000 distinct CDR3 sequences in the sample, approximately 40% are singletons; the top ten hold 40% to 60%. The sample here was cultured PBMCs, taken from culture after CMV antigen stimulation. Source of these receptors: a human donor in good health (CMV status not recorded). Some clones in this sample may be carry-over from other donors' samples.

This sequence joins TRBV27 and TRBJ2-1; TRBD2 aligns across 8 bases. Germline trimming cut 8 bases from V and 4 bases from J; bases unmatched to any gene: 7. The CDR3 consists of 14 residues. CDR1 is MNHEY, CDR2 SMNVEV, per germline (reference sequence). CDR3 in DNA: TGTGCCAGCTCCCGGCGGGAGGAATACAATGAGCAGTTCTTC. Protein: CASSRREEYNEQFF.

This clonotype was recorded a few times. The rearrangement uses TRBV7-6 and TRBJ2-3; the D is unclear. Trimming left V 1 base short and J 2 bases short, with 13 bases between. The CDR3 covers 16 residues. Looked up from germline, CDR1 is SGHVS and CDR2 is FNYEAQ. CDR3 in amino acids: CASSLGVDFVTDTQYF. The CDR3 DNA is TGTGCCAGCAGCTTAGGTGTAGACTTTGTCACAGATACGCAGTATTTT.

This clonotype was found once. This chain uses TRBV19 with TRBJ2-2, with TRBD1 identical over 9 bases. Germline values: CDR1 LNHDA, CDR2 SQIVND (reference sequence). V lost 5 bases to trimming and J lost 5 bases; unmatched junction nucleotides: 6. This CDR3 is 15 amino acids long. The CDR3 DNA reads as TGTGCCAGTAGTGGGAGACAGGGGGAAACCGGGGAGCTGTTTTTT. Its protein is CASSGRQGETGELFF.

The chain employs TRBV7-9 and TRBJ1-1; D gene uncertain. Germline values: CDR1 SEHNR, CDR2 FQNEAQ (reference sequence). Trimming cost V 0 bases and J 11 bases, with 16 bases left between them. The CDR3 runs to 14 residues. CDR3 in DNA: TGTGCCAGCAGCTTAGCCCTCGGGGTTCGGGCCGCTTTCTTT. It specifies CASSLALGVRAAFF.

This clonotype has a handful of counts. The rearrangement uses TRBV6-1 and TRBJ1-6; D not certain. Germline V gene lookup returns CDR1 MNHNS and CDR2 SASEGT. V lost 4 bases and J lost 4, with 8 bases in between. This CDR3 is 14 amino acids long. The DNA for the CDR3 is TGTGCCAGCAGTGTCAGCTATTATAATTCACCCCTCCACTTT. Translated, it gives CASSVSYYNSPLHF.

The chain uses TRBV10-3 and TRBJ1-1; D not resolved. The CDR3 consists of 15 residues. V was cut by 3 bases and J by 1 base, with 12 bases left in between. Germline CDR1 ENHRY, CDR2 SYGVKD. In nucleotides, the CDR3 is TGTGCCATCAGTGACCCCTCTGGCGGGAACACTGAAGCTTTCTTT. It translates to CAISDPSGGNTEAFF.

V is TRBV5-1 and J is TRBJ2-2, with TRBD2 matching over 10 bases. Germline V lookup: CDR1 SGHRS, CDR2 YFSETQ. The CDR3 sequence is 18 residues long. With V trimmed by 2 bases and J by 4 bases, 11 bases remained unmatched. The CDR3 DNA follows: TGCGCCAGCAGCTTAGGACTAGCGGCCCTTCGGGGCACCGGGGAGCTGTTTTTT. As protein: CASSLGLAALRGTGELFF.

The chain recombines TRBV5-1 with TRBJ1-1; D is ambiguous. V was pared by 0 bases and J by 8 bases, with 14 bases between. The CDR3 runs to 14 residues. Germline V gives CDR1 SGHRS, CDR2 YFSETQ. CDR3 nucleotide sequence: TGCGCCAGCAGCTTGGAAGGCAGCGAGCTAGAAGCTTTCTTT. This sequence encodes CASSLEGSELEAFF.

This clonotype came up a few times. The CDR3 spells CSVDRASGSTQYF. The DNA for the CDR3 is TGCAGCGTTGATAGGGCTAGCGGGAGTACGCAGTATTTT. This sequence joins TRBV29-1 and TRBJ2-3, with 10 bases aligning to TRBD2. This CDR3 is 13 amino acids long. Germline V lookup: CDR1 SQVTM, CDR2 ANQGSEA. Trimming took 3 bases from V and 8 from J; bases not matched to a gene: 5.

The V and J genes are TRBV6-6 and TRBJ2-3; D remains unclear. The CDR3 length is 13 residues. Germline V gives CDR1 MNHNY, CDR2 SVGAGI (reference sequence). The V end lost 0 bases, the J end lost 6 bases, and 7 bases lay between the germline ends. CDR3 sequence: CASSYSLRDTQYF. Here the CDR3 DNA reads TGTGCCAGCAGTTACTCACTAAGGGATACGCAGTATTTT.

This chain joins TRBV9 and TRBJ2-1; 10 positions match TRBD1. V gave up 3 bases and J gave up 8 bases; unmatched junction bases: 5. Per germline, CDR1 SGDLS and CDR2 YYNGEE. CDR3 length: 14 amino acids. CDR3 bases: TGTGCCAGCAGCGCGGGACAGGGGTCTTATGAGCAGTTCTTC. It codes for CASSAGQGSYEQFF.

The chain couples TRBV28 to TRBJ1-6, with TRBD1 matching over 8 bases. Germline loops: CDR1 MDHEN, CDR2 SYDVKM. The junction had 8 bases not matched to a gene; V was cut back by 2 bases and J by 2 bases. This CDR3 is 18 amino acids long. This CDR3 reads CASSLRRTGWTYNSPLHF. In nucleotides, the CDR3 is TGTGCCAGCAGTTTAAGGCGGACAGGGTGGACCTATAATTCACCCCTCCACTTT.

The J gene is TRBJ1-2, the V gene TRBV7-2; D is unclear. The CDR3 contains 12 residues. With 3 bases removed from V and 7 bases from J, the gap between germline ends came to 9 bases. The germline V gene has CDR1 SGHTA and CDR2 FQGNSA. In DNA, the CDR3 is TGTGCCAGCAGCTTGTGGGAGATTGGCTACACCTTC. It codes for CASSLWEIGYTF. Based on the CDR3 plus reference TRBV7-2 and TRBJ1-2, the full variable domain is GAGVSQSPSNKVTEKGKDVELRCDPISGHTALYWYRQSLGQGLEFLIYFQGNSAPDKSGLPSDRFSAERTGGSVSTLTIQRTQQEDSAVYLCASSLWEIGYTFGSGTRLTVV.

The chain employs TRBV4-3 and TRBJ1-2; D call uncertain. The CDR3 spans 12 residues. The V gene lost 3 bases and the J gene lost 3 bases, with 5 bases spanning the gap. Looked up from germline, CDR1 is LGHNA and CDR2 is YSLEER. The CDR3 bases are TGCGCCAGCAGCCACGTGGACTATGGCTACACCTTC. Translated, it gives CASSHVDYGYTF.

The table lists this clonotype with a few counts. The V gene is TRBV6-1, the J gene TRBJ2-3; 11 positions match TRBD2. Losses at the gene ends were 4 bases for V and 2 bases for J; bases not matched to a gene: 5. The CDR3 is made up of 16 amino acids. Germline V gene data show CDR1 as MNHNS and CDR2 as SASEGT. Here the CDR3 reads CASSVSGRGYTDTQYF. CDR3 nucleotides: TGTGCCAGCAGTGTTAGCGGGAGGGGCTACACAGATACGCAGTATTTT.

This clonotype was recorded at least ten times. This chain joins TRBV7-2 and TRBJ1-2, with 9 positions matching TRBD1. CDR3 size: 16 residues. With 2 bases clipped from V and 5 bases from J, the junction kept 9 bases outside the gene matches. CDR1 and CDR2 (germline): SGHTA, FQGNSA. The CDR3 protein is CASSLTQTGGIYGYTF. CDR3 sequence (DNA): TGTGCCAGCAGCTTAACCCAGACAGGGGGGATATATGGCTACACCTTC.

The chain carries TRBV20-1 and TRBJ1-4; 8 bases are a match to TRBD1. CDR3 length equals 14 residues. The trim removed 0 bases at V and 8 bases at J, leaving 5 bases unmatched. Per germline, CDR1 DFQATT and CDR2 SNEGSKA (reference sequence). CDR3 residues: CSARDGQGAEKLFF. CDR3 DNA: TGCAGTGCTAGAGATGGGCAGGGGGCGGAAAAACTGTTTTTT.

The chain is built from TRBV5-5 and TRBJ2-3; 13 bases are shared with TRBD2. CDR1 SGHKS and CDR2 YYEKEE come from the germline V gene (reference sequence). Losses at the gene ends were 4 bases for V and 1 base for J; bases not matched to a gene: 6. This CDR3 has 17 amino acids. The CDR3 DNA is TGTGCCAGCAGCCCGGCAGGACTAGCGGGGGGCACAGATACGCAGTATTTT. It translates to CASSPAGLAGGTDTQYF.

Here the CDR3 DNA reads TGTGCCAGCAATCCTGACCCCTCTGGAAACACCATATATTTT. This translates into CASNPDPSGNTIYF. The rearrangement uses TRBV12-3 or TRBV12-4 and TRBJ1-3; no clear D gene. The CDR3 has 14 amino acids. V was trimmed by 7 bases and J by 0 bases, leaving 10 bases between them.

This clonotype was picked up a small number of times. This rearrangement joins TRBV7-2 to TRBJ2-1; a possible D gene is TRBD2 (6 bases). V gave up 5 bases and J gave up 0 bases, with 14 bases separating them. Germline values: CDR1 SGHTA, CDR2 FQGNSA. CDR3 length: 16 amino acids. The CDR3 spells CASSPGLHISYNEQFF. CDR3 DNA sequence: TGTGCCAGCAGCCCGGGACTCCACATCTCCTACAATGAGCAGTTCTTC.

The chain couples TRBV12-5 to TRBJ1-4; 10 bases fit TRBD1. Germline V gene sequence: CDR1 LGHNT, CDR2 FRNRAP. The length of the CDR3 is 17 residues. V was clipped by 0 bases and J by 6 bases; unmatched bases: 7. The CDR3 region has the DNA TGTGCTAGTGGTTTGGTAAAGTTGGGGACAGGGGATGAAAAACTGTTTTTT. This translates into CASGLVKLGTGDEKLFF.

V usage is TRBV15 and J usage is TRBJ2-2, with D perhaps TRBD1 (7 bases). The germline V gene encodes CDR1 LNHNV and CDR2 YYDKDF (reference sequence). The CDR3 contains 20 residues. The V end was cut by 0 bases, the J end by 4 bases, with 24 bases between. The CDR3 DNA reads as TGTGCCACCAGCAGAGATCCCCACGTTATGTCGCAGGGGGGCACCGGGGAGCTGTTTTTT. Translating it yields CATSRDPHVMSQGGTGELFF.

The chain couples TRBV20-1 to TRBJ2-2; D gene unclear. The CDR3 has 14 amino acids. CDR1 is DFQATT and CDR2 is SNEGSKA in the germline V gene (reference sequence). The CDR3 loop reads CSPVGPKSPGELFF. CDR3 coding DNA: TGCAGCCCCGTCGGGCCAAAGTCGCCCGGGGAGCTGTTTTTT.

This clonotype was observed a single time. J is TRBJ2-3 and V is TRBV7-2; 7 positions match TRBD2. The CDR3 covers 15 residues. J gave up 4 bases and V 2 bases, and 6 bases lay outside the gene matches. Germline V CDR1 and CDR2: SGHTA, FQGNSA. This CDR3 is CASSLKAGAPDTQYF. The CDR3 nucleotides read TGTGCCAGCAGCTTAAAGGCGGGAGCCCCAGATACGCAGTATTTT.

The chain combines TRBV19 with TRBJ2-6; 7 bases map to TRBD1. CDR3 length equals 17 residues. Trimming removed 4 bases from V and 2 bases from J; junction bases left unmatched: 8. The germline gives CDR1 LNHDA, CDR2 SQIVND (reference sequence). CDR3 protein: CASSKPGQPPGANVLTF. Here the CDR3 DNA reads TGTGCCAGTAGTAAACCGGGACAGCCCCCTGGGGCCAACGTCCTGACTTTC.

There are a few counts of this clonotype. V is TRBV5-6 and J is TRBJ2-7, with 13 bases fitting TRBD2. The CDR3 loop spans 15 amino acids. The germline V gene encodes CDR1 SGHDT and CDR2 YYEEEE. Trimming removed 4 bases from V and 6 bases from J; junction bases left unmatched: 7. The CDR3 nucleotides are TGTGCCAGCAGCCCGGAGGGACTAGCGGGACGCGAGCAGTACTTC. Its translation is CASSPEGLAGREQYF. Filled out from reference TRBV5-6 and TRBJ2-7, the complete variable domain reads DAGVTQSPTHLIKTRGQQVTLRCSPKSGHDTVSWYQQALGQGPQFIFQYYEEEERQRGNFPDRFSGHQFPNYSSELNVNALLLGDSALYLCASSPEGLAGREQYFGPGTRLTVT.